These 17 T cell receptor beta chains share one sample of origin, sequenced in a study of OX40 agonist ivuxolimab in advanced cancers. TCRdb's table, derived via immunoSEQ multiplex PCR, lists solely in-frame clones and lacks some. The profile shows some 50,000 clones, roughly 86% of them singletons. Source: CD4+ or CD8+ T cells sorted from blood, taken in a trial of the OX40 agonist ivuxolimab. All receptors derive from an adult with an advanced solid tumor such as melanoma, head and neck, liver or kidney cancer.

The chain joins TRBV6-5 to TRBJ1-5; D unclear. Germline V gives CDR1 MNHEY, CDR2 SVGAGI. CDR3 length: 14 amino acids. V lost 4 bases, J lost 0 bases, and 7 bases lay in between. CDR3 DNA: TGTGCCAGCAGTTGGTCGAATAGCAATCAGCCCCAGCATTTT. Its translation is CASSWSNSNQPQHF.

The chain carries TRBV29-1 and TRBJ2-3; TRBD2 might be the D (6 bases). Germline loops: CDR1 SQVTM, CDR2 ANQGSEA. V was trimmed by 6 bases and J by 2 bases, leaving 12 bases between them. This CDR3 spans 13 amino acids. CDR3 in DNA: TGCAGCGTGTCTGGACTACACACAGATACGCAGTATTTT. It specifies CSVSGLHTDTQYF.

The chain uses TRBV5-5 and TRBJ1-4; 7 bases agree with TRBD1. Trimming took 0 bases from V and 6 from J; bases not matched to a gene: 8. The CDR3 consists of 16 residues. The germline V gene encodes CDR1 SGHKS and CDR2 YYEKEE (reference sequence). CDR3 DNA: TGTGCCAGCAGCTTGGATGACAGGGTGGAGGATGAAAAACTGTTTTTT. Its translation: CASSLDDRVEDEKLFF.

The table lists this clone with a count of one. CDR3 DNA: TGCGCCAGCAGCCCCAGCTACCCCTTGAGTTCCTACAATGAGCAGTTCTTC. Protein: CASSPSYPLSSYNEQFF. V is TRBV5-1 and J is TRBJ2-1; no clear D. CDR1 is SGHRS and CDR2 is YFSETQ in the germline V gene. CDR3 length: 17 residues. V gave up 4 bases and J gave up 1 base, with 18 bases separating them.

The chain couples TRBV18 to TRBJ2-4; a weak D match, TRBD1 (5 bases). CDR1 is KGHSH, CDR2 LQKENI, per germline. There are 16 residues in the CDR3. The ends were cut back, 2 bases at V and 2 bases at J, with 13 bases in the middle. DNA for the CDR3: TGTGCCAGCTCACCATCTACAGGAGCTACCAAAAACATTCAGTACTTC. It encodes CASSPSTGATKNIQYF.

V usage is TRBV5-1 and J usage is TRBJ2-3, with 10 bases lining up with TRBD2. The CDR3 runs 18 residues. With V trimmed by 1 base and J by 0 bases, 8 bases remained unmatched. In germline, CDR1 is SGHRS, CDR2 YFSETQ. The CDR3 region is CASSLSATSGVSTDTQYF. The CDR3 nucleotides read TGCGCCAGCAGCTTGAGCGCTACTAGCGGGGTTAGCACAGATACGCAGTATTTT.

V gene TRBV4-1 combines with J gene TRBJ2-7, with 7 nucleotides matching TRBD1. CDR3 length: 19 amino acids. CDR1 and CDR2 from the germline V gene are MGHRA and YSYEKL. The J segment lost 1 base and the V segment lost 1 base, leaving 16 bases of the junction unmatched. CDR3 loop: CASSQVYRGQTRLSYEQYF. The CDR3 DNA follows: TGCGCCAGCAGCCAAGTGTACAGGGGCCAGACGAGGCTATCCTACGAGCAGTACTTC.

The gene calls are TRBV27 and TRBJ2-1; the D gene is possibly TRBD1 (6 bases). Germline CDR1 MNHEY, CDR2 SMNVEV (reference sequence). The CDR3 covers 14 residues. V was shortened by 3 bases and J by 3 bases, with 9 bases between the two germline ends. In DNA, the CDR3 is TGTGCCAGCAGTTTCGGACAGTTCTACAATGAGCAGTTCTTC. Translation: CASSFGQFYNEQFF.

The chain links TRBV11-2 to TRBJ2-7; 12 nucleotides align to TRBD2. CDR1 and CDR2 from the germline V gene are SGHAT and FQNNGV. The trim removed 1 base at V and 4 bases at J, leaving 2 bases unmatched. This CDR3 has 15 residues. Here the CDR3 reads CASSLATSGGYEQYF. CDR3 bases: TGTGCCAGCAGCTTAGCTACTAGCGGGGGGTACGAGCAGTACTTC.

The V and J genes are TRBV28 and TRBJ2-3, with 9 bases lining up with TRBD1. V trimming: 6 bases; J trimming: 2 bases; junction bases outside the gene matches: 18. The CDR3 has 19 residues. Germline V gives CDR1 MDHEN, CDR2 SYDVKM. DNA for the CDR3: TGTGCCAGCAGCCTCTGGGACAGGGCGGCTAGCAAAGTCACAGATACGCAGTATTTT. Its translation is CASSLWDRAASKVTDTQYF.

The rearrangement uses TRBV7-9 and TRBJ1-5, with TRBD1 matching over 7 bases. Germline V CDR1 and CDR2: SEHNR, FQNEAQ (reference sequence). The junction had 8 bases not matched to a gene; V was cut back by 2 bases and J by 4 bases. The CDR3 extends over 16 amino acids. The CDR3 DNA follows: TGTGCCAGCAGCTTATATTCAGGGGGTCTGAATCAGCCCCAGCATTTT. It yields the protein CASSLYSGGLNQPQHF.

Written as DNA, the CDR3 is TGTGCCTGGGCTAGGGGGTCCTACAATGAGCAGTTCTTC. Amino acid sequence: CAWARGSYNEQFF. V and J are TRBV30 and TRBJ2-1; TRBD1 is a possible D gene (6 bases). Germline CDR1 is GTSNPN and CDR2 is SVGIG (reference sequence). This CDR3 comprises 13 residues. V was cut by 5 bases and J by 1 base, with 9 bases left in between.

The chain recombines TRBV5-1 with TRBJ1-5, with TRBD1 identical over 9 bases. The V segment lost 4 bases and the J segment 6 bases; nucleotides outside the gene matches: 8. Germline V CDR1 and CDR2: SGHRS, YFSETQ. This CDR3 spans 15 amino acids. The CDR3 loop reads CASSTTGGPSQPQHF. The CDR3 DNA sequence: TGCGCCAGCAGCACAACAGGGGGCCCTAGTCAGCCCCAGCATTTT. Looking up the rest from reference TRBV5-1 and TRBJ1-5 gives the full variable domain: KAGVTQTPRYLIKTRGQQVTLSCSPISGHRSVSWYQQTPGQGLQFLFEYFSETQRNKGNFPGRFSGRQFSNSRSEMNVSTLELGDSALYLCASSTTGGPSQPQHFGDGTRLSIL.

Only one count was recorded for this clone. The chain recombines TRBV28 with TRBJ2-7; unclear D gene. The germline V and J ends were trimmed by 4 bases and 3 bases, with 7 bases remaining between them. The CDR3 loop spans 12 amino acids. Germline V lookup: CDR1 MDHEN, CDR2 SYDVKM. The CDR3 DNA reads as TGTGCCAGCAGTTACAGCAACTACGAGCAGTACTTC. Its translation is CASSYSNYEQYF.

CDR3: CASGGQGFREKTGELFF. In DNA, the CDR3 is TGTGCCAGTGGAGGACAGGGATTTCGGGAAAAGACCGGGGAGCTGTTTTTT. J is TRBJ2-2 and V is TRBV19, with 8 bases identical to TRBD1. Germline CDR1 and CDR2: LNHDA and SQIVND (reference sequence). The trim removed 8 bases at V and 5 bases at J, leaving 16 bases unmatched. The CDR3 extends over 17 amino acids. Filled out from reference TRBV19 and TRBJ2-2, the complete variable domain reads DGGITQSPKYLFRKEGQNVTLSCEQNLNHDAMYWYRQDPGQGLRLIYYSQIVNDFQKGDIAEGYSVSREKKESFPLTVTSAQKNPTAFYLCASGGQGFREKTGELFFGEGSRLTVL.

V gene TRBV19 combines with J gene TRBJ2-3, with D perhaps TRBD1 or TRBD2 (6 bases each). The V end lost 4 bases, the J end lost 3 bases, and 11 bases lay between the germline ends. The CDR3 extends over 14 amino acids. The germline CDR1 and CDR2 sequences are LNHDA and SQIVND (reference sequence). As DNA, the CDR3 is TGTGCCAGTAGTAGAGGAGGGGGGACAGATACGCAGTATTTT. Protein sequence: CASSRGGGTDTQYF.

The chain carries TRBV19 and TRBJ1-2, with 8 bases aligning to TRBD1. V lost 3 bases to trimming and J lost 8 bases; unmatched junction nucleotides: 20. Germline V CDR1 and CDR2: LNHDA, SQIVND (reference sequence). There are 18 residues in the CDR3. For the CDR3, the DNA is TGTGCCAGTAGTATTCGGGGCGAAGGGACAGGACAGAACCGAGGCTACACCTTC. As protein: CASSIRGEGTGQNRGYTF.